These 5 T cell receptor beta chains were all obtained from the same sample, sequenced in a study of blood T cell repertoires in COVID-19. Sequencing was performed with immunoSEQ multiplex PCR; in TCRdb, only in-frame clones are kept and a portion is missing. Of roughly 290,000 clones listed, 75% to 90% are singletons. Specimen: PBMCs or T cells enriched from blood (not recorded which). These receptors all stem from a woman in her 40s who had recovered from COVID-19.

The CDR3 DNA is TGTGCCAGCAGTGAAGAAGCGGGGACAGATACGCAGTATTTT. Protein sequence: CASSEEAGTDTQYF. The genes are TRBV2 and TRBJ2-3, with 7 positions matching TRBD2. V dropped 1 base and J dropped 3; count of bases not matched to a gene: 1. CDR3 length: 14 amino acids. The germline V gene encodes CDR1 SNHLY and CDR2 FYNNEI.

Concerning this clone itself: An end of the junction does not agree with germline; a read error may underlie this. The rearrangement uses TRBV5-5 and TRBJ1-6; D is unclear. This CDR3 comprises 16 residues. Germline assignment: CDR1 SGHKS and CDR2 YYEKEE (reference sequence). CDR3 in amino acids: CASTLEVALSNSPLHF. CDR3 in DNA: TGTGCCAGCACCTTGGAAGTCGCCCTAAGTAATTCACCCCTCCACTTT.

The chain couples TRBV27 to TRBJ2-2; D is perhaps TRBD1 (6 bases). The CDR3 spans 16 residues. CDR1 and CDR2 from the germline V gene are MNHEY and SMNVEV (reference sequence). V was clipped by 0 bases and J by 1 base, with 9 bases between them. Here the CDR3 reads CASSLSWTVNTGELFF. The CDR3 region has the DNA TGTGCCAGCAGTTTATCGTGGACAGTGAACACCGGGGAGCTGTTTTTT.

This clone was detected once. For the CDR3, the DNA is TGCGCCAGCAGCGGGGGACAGCCTCGGGAAAAACTGTTTTTT. This encodes CASSGGQPREKLFF. The chain uses TRBV5-1 and TRBJ1-4; TRBD1 matches at 7 bases. The CDR3 runs to 14 residues. Germline-derived CDR1 and CDR2 are SGHRS and YFSETQ. The junction had 8 bases not matched to a gene; V was cut back by 4 bases and J by 8 bases.

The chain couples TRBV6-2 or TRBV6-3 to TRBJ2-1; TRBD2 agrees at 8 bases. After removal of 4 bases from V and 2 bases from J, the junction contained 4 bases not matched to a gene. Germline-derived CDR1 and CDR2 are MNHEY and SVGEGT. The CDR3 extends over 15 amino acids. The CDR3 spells CASSSTGGPYNEQFF. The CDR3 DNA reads TGTGCCAGCAGTTCAACGGGAGGGCCCTACAATGAGCAGTTCTTC.